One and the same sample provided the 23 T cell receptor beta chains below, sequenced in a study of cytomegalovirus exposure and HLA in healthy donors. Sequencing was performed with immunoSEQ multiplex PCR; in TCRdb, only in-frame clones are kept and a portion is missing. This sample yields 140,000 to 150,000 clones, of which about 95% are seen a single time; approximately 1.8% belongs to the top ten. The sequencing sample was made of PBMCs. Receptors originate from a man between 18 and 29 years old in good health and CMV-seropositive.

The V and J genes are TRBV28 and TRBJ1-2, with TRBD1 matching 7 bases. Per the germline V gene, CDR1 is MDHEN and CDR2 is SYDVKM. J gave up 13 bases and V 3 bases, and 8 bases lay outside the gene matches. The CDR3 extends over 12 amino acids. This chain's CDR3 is CASSFRQGRGTF. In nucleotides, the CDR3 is TGTGCCAGCAGTTTCCGACAGGGCCGGGGCACCTTC.

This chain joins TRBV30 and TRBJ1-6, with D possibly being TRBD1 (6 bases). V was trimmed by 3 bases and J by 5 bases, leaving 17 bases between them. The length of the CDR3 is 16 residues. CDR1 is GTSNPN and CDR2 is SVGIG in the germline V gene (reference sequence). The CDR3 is CAWRSPGQRNNSPLHF. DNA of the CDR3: TGTGCCTGGAGGTCCCCCGGACAGCGAAATAATTCACCCCTCCACTTT.

The CDR3 protein is CASSLASHGYTF. The DNA for the CDR3 is TGTGCCAGCAGCTTAGCGAGCCATGGCTACACCTTC. The chain joins TRBV7-9 to TRBJ1-2, with D uncertain. With 0 bases removed from V and 6 bases from J, the gap between germline ends came to 5 bases. The CDR3 extends over 12 amino acids. Per germline, CDR1 SEHNR and CDR2 FQNEAQ (reference sequence).

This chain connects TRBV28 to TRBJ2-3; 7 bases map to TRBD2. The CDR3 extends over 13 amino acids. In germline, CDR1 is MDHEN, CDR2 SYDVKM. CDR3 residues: CATFGGSADTQYF. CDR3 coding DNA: TGTGCGACCTTCGGCGGGAGTGCAGATACGCAGTATTTT.

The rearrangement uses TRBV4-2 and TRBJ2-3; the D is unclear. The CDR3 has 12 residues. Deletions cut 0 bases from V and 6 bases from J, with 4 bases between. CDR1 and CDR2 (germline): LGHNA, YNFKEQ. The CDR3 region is CASSQDLDTQYF. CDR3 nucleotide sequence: TGTGCCAGCAGCCAAGATCTCGATACGCAGTATTTT.

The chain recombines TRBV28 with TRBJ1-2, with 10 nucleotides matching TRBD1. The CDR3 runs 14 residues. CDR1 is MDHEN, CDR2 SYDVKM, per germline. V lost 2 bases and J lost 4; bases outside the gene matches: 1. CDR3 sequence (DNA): TGTGCCAGCAGTTTAGGGACAGGGGCCTATGGCTACACCTTC. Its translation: CASSLGTGAYGYTF.

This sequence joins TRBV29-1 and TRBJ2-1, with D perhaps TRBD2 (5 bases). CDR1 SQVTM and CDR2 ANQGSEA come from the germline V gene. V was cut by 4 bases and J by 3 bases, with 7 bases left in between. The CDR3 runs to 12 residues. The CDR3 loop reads CSVVGSYNEQFF. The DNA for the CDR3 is TGCAGCGTTGTGGGGAGCTACAATGAGCAGTTCTTC.

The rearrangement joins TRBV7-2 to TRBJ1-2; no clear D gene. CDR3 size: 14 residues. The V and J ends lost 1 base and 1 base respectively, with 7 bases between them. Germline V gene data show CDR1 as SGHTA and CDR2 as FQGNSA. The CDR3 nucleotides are TGTGCCAGCAGCTTAGATGATAGTAACTATGGCTACACCTTC. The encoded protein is CASSLDDSNYGYTF.

This CDR3 reads CASSRPGGGYNSPLHF. Here the CDR3 DNA reads TGTGCCAGCAGCCGCCCGGGAGGGGGATATAATTCACCCCTCCACTTT. The chain recombines TRBV28 with TRBJ1-6, with D possibly TRBD1 on 6 matching bases. Germline CDR1 reads MDHEN; CDR2 reads SYDVKM. V shed 6 bases and J shed 4 bases, with 16 bases lying between them. The CDR3 length is 16 residues.

The CDR3 coding sequence is TGCAGCGTAGGAGGGGACACTGAAGCTTTCTTT. It yields the protein CSVGGDTEAFF. The chain recombines TRBV29-1 with TRBJ1-1; D perhaps matches TRBD1 (5 bases). From germline, CDR1 is SQVTM and CDR2 ANQGSEA. V lost 6 bases to trimming and J lost 3 bases, with 8 bases between them. CDR3 size: 11 residues. The full variable domain, completed using reference TRBV29-1 and TRBJ1-1, is SAVISQKPSRDICQRGTSLTIQCQVDSQVTMMFWYRQQPGQSLTLIATANQGSEATYESGFVIDKFPISRPNLTFSTLTVSNMSPEDSSIYLCSVGGDTEAFFGQGTRLTVV.

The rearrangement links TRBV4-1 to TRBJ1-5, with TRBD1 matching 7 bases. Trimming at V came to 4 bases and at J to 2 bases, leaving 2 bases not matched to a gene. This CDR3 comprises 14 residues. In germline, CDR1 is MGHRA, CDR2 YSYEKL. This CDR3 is CASSPDRGNQPQHF. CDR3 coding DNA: TGCGCCAGCAGCCCAGACAGGGGCAATCAGCCCCAGCATTTT.

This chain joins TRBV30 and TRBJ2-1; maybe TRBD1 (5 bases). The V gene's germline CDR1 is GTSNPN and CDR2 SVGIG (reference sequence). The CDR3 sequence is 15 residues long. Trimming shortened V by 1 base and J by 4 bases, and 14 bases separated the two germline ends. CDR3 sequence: CAWSGSDAGYNEQFF. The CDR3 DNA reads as TGTGCCTGGAGTGGCAGCGACGCAGGGTACAATGAGCAGTTCTTC. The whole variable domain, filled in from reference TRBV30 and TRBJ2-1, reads SQTIHQWPATLVQPVGSPLSLECTVEGTSNPNLYWYRQAAGRGLQLLFYSVGIGQISSEVPQNLSASRPQDRQFILSSKKLLLSDSGFYLCAWSGSDAGYNEQFFGPGTRLTVL.

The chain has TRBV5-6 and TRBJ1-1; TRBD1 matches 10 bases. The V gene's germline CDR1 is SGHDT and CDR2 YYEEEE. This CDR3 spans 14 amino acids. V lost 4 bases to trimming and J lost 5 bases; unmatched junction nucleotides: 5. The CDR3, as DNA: TGTGCCAGCAGCACCGACAGGGGGCGGACTGAAGCTTTCTTT. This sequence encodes CASSTDRGRTEAFF.

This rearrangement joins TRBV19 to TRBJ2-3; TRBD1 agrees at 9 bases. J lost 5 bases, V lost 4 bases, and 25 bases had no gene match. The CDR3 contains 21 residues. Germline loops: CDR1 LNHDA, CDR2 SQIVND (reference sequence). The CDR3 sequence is CASSTLTPGQGRVGRGDTQYF. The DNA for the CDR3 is TGTGCCAGTAGTACCCTCACCCCGGGACAGGGTAGGGTTGGAAGGGGAGATACGCAGTATTTT.

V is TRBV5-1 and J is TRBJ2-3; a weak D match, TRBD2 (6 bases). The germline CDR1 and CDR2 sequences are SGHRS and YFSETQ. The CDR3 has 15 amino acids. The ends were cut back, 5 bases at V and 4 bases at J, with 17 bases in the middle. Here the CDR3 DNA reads TGCGCCAGCAGTCGGGACTTAGCTGGGGCAGATACGCAGTATTTT. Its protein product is CASSRDLAGADTQYF.

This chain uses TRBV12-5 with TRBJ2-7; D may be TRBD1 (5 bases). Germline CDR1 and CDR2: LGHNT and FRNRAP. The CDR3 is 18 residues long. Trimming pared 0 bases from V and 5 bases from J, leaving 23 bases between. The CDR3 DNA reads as TGTGCTAGTGGTTTGGTACTTTGGATCCCCGGACAAGGGGACGAGCAGTACTTC. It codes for CASGLVLWIPGQGDEQYF.

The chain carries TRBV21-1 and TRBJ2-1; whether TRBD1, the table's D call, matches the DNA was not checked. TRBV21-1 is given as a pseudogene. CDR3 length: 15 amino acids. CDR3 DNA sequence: TGTGCCAGCACCAAGGGACAGGGGGGTTACAATGAGCAGTTCTTC. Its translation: CASTKGQGGYNEQFF.

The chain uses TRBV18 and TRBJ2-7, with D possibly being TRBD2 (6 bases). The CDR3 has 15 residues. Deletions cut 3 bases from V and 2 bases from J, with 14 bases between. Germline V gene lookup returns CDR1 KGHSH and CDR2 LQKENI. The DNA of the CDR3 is TGTGCCAGCTCACCGGCGGGCGGGGCCCCCTACGAGCAGTACTTC. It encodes CASSPAGGAPYEQYF. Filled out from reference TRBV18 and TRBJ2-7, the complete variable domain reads NAGVMQNPRHLVRRRGQEARLRCSPMKGHSHVYWYRQLPEEGLKFMVYLQKENIIDESGMPKERFSAEFPKEGPSILRIQQVVRGDSAAYFCASSPAGGAPYEQYFGPGTRLTVT.

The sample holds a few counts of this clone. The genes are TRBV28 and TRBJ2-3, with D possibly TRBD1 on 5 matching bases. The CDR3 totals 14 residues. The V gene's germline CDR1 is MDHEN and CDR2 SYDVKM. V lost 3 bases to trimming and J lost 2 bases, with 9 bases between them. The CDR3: CASSFNRLTDTQYF. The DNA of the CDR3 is TGTGCCAGCAGTTTTAACAGGCTCACAGATACGCAGTATTTT.

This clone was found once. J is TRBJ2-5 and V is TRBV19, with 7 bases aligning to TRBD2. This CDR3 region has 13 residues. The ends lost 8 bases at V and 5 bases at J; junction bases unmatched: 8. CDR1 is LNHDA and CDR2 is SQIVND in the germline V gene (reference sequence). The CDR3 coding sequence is TGTGCCAGTGCCACACTTAGCGGGGAGACCCAGTACTTC. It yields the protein CASATLSGETQYF.

The CDR3: CASSYQGTSGAYEQYF. The CDR3 DNA follows: TGTGCCAGCAGTTACCAAGGGACTAGCGGGGCCTACGAGCAGTACTTC. The chain employs TRBV6-5 and TRBJ2-7; 13 nucleotides match TRBD2. The CDR3 runs to 16 residues. CDR1 and CDR2 from the germline V gene are MNHEY and SVGAGI. Unmatched junction bases numbered 3, after V lost 2 bases and J lost 2 bases.

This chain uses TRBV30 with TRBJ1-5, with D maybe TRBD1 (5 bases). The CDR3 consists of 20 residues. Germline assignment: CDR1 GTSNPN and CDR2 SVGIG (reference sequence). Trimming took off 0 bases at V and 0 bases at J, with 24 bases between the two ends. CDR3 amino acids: CAWSVLAPGSGGYSNQPQHF. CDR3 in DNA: TGTGCCTGGAGTGTACTCGCCCCCGGGAGCGGGGGTTATAGCAATCAGCCCCAGCATTTT.

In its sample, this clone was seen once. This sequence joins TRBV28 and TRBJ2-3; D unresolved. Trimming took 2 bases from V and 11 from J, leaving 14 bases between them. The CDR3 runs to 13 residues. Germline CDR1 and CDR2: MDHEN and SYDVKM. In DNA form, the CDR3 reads TGTGCCAGCAGTTTACCCCATACACCTCTGCAGTATTTT. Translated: CASSLPHTPLQYF.